This T cell receptor beta chain was retrieved from a study of shared clonotypes between healthy human individuals (dated by TCRdb to 2018 to 2021). At the level of the whole study: The cohort included three men and a couple of women between 18 and 49 years of age. Blood TCR repertoires of four to six healthy adults were deeply sequenced to estimate repertoire size and the extent of clonotype sharing between individuals. Each donor's leukapheresis produced roughly between roughly 0.85 and 9.5 billion PBMCs. For each donor, three plates each were used for CD4 naive and CD4 memory, two plates were used for CD8 naive, and one plate was used for CD8 memory. To increase sequencing depth and limit assay-specific biases, different laboratories used diverse techniques to prepare libraries and sequence TCR repertoires.

The CDR3 numbers 8 residues from cysteine through phenylalanine. CDR3 DNA only is kept here, 24 bases in frame from base 1. V sheds 8 bases and J sheds 9 bases, leaving 2 bases between their ends. The germline V gene specifies MNHNS as CDR1 and SASEGT as CDR2. To note about this clone: No antigen is known for it. No base quality values were provided; no much bigger clone lies one nucleotide off.

Here is what the overall study found, with its caveats: The small number of donors limited the genetic and exposure-history diversity represented. Across a few donors, about 5% of naive CD4, around 3.5% of naive CD8, around 2.1% of memory CD4, and 0.3% to 0.45% of memory CD8 clonotypes were shared. Sampling was restricted to blood, and TCR repertoires in tissue are likely to differ from TCR repertoires in blood. Clonotypes shared by all four sorted-subset donors showed higher generation probabilities than non-shared clonotypes. Based on pairwise subsampling, the degree of clonotype sharing among donors was expected to be affected by sequencing depth. Incomplete sequencing was indicated by rarefaction of sorted-subset datasets, despite the large sequencing depth. Estimated clonotype richness was generally larger for naive than for memory subsets.

The donors were healthy, HIV-negative adults who had no recently reported acute infections or vaccinations. Only Caucasian adults living in Nashville, Tennessee, USA were represented among the donors. CD4+ T cells were enriched by magnetic negative selection; naive cells were then positively selected on CD45RA, and the negative fraction formed the memory subset. Blood was collected by leukapheresis, and PBMCs were isolated by Ficoll-Histopaque density gradient centrifugation and then cryopreserved in liquid nitrogen vapor phase. Purity and quantity of every magnetically sorted T cell population were checked by analytical flow cytometry. Each sorted fraction had its genomic DNA isolated and then quantified by UV absorbance on a Nanodrop 2000c. Using the deep immunoSEQ assay, multiplex PCR amplified TCR CDR3 regions from genomic DNA. Extracted genomic DNA from each cell subset was spread evenly across all wells of several immunoSEQ 96-well plates, with each plate serving as a replicate. For sorted subsets, each replicate PCR was loaded with approximately 190 ng genomic DNA, equivalent to 32,000 or so T cell genomes. Purified libraries were measured with a Qubit 3.0 fluorometer, size-checked on a Bioanalyzer 2100, and measured again with the KAPA Library Quantification kit. Each immunoSEQ 96-well plate was sequenced on its own single-read 150-cycle Illumina NextSeq 550 flow cell. The original methods were these. Because only junctional sequences without quality scores were contained in the immunoSEQ output, filtering matching that applied to full-length reads could not be performed. Sequences were annotated with PyIR, a Python wrapper for IgBLAST v1.9, using IMGT germline references to assign V/J genes and CDR3. Reads were filtered out if the reads had weak V/J assignments (E-value above 1e-6), no CDR3, stop codons, out-of-frame junctions, or ambiguous translated residues. V3J clonotypes were defined as sequences sharing the same inferred V gene, J gene, and CDR3 amino acid sequence. Percentage overlap between repertoires was calculated by dividing the number of shared unique clonotypes by the size of the smaller repertoire. Three approaches were used to assess repertoire richness: RTK rarefaction, the Chao1 estimator, and Recon v2.1 estimates of unobserved clonotypes. Generation probabilities were computed with OLGA for all TCRbeta clonotypes obtained by the gDNA method from several donors. TCRdb obtained this table from immuneACCESS and retained in-frame rearrangements with V and J assigned. These tables miss some clones; where compared with another copy, unresolved V genes account for less than half of the shortfall, and the remainder is unexplained. That table furnishes V, J and clone size, whereas the DNA furnished D and trimming. The sample yields more than 2,000,000 clones; approximately 95% were counted once. The ten largest clones add up to about 0.37% of the sample.

This TCR was sampled from a man aged 18 to 35 in good health. Some clones in this sample may be carry-over from other donors' samples. This chain is built from TRBV6-1 and TRBJ2-1; the D gene is not confidently resolved. The sample taken for sequencing was naive CD4+ T cells from PBMCs. The cell subset or site label for this specimen denotes: CD45RA+ positively selected. The CDR3 region reads CASAEQFF. The DNA sequence is TGTGCCAGCGCTGAGCAGTTCTTC.